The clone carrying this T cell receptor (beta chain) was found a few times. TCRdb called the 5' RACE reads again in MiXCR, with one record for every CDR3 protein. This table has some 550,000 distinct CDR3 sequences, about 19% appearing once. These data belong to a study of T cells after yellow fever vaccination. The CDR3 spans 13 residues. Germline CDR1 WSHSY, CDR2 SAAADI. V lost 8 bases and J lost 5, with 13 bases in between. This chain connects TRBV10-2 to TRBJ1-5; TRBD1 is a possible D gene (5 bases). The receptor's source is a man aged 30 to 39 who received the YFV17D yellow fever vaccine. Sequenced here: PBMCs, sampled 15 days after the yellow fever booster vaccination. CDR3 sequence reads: CASGQGFDQPQHF. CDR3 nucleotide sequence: TGCGCCAGCGGGCAGGGATTCGATCAGCCCCAGCATTTT.